This passage covers 3 T cell receptor beta chains from one sample sequenced in a study of neoadjuvant anti-PD-1 for oral cavity cancer. The data were produced by immunoSEQ multiplex PCR, yet TCRdb's version contains in-frame clones alone and is incomplete. The sample records 15,000 to 20,000 clones, 60% to 70% being singletons. This material consisted of PBMCs, taken before nivolumab (anti-PD-1) treatment. All receptors derive from a person between 40 and 80 years old with oral cavity squamous cell carcinoma.

The gene calls are TRBV5-1 and TRBJ2-1; 7 nucleotides agree with TRBD2. J lost 5 bases, V lost 2 bases, and 1 base had no gene match. Germline values: CDR1 SGHRS, CDR2 YFSETQ. The length of the CDR3 is 13 residues. DNA for the CDR3: TGCGCCAGCAGCTTTGGGACTAACAATGAGCAGTTCTTC. It specifies CASSFGTNNEQFF.

The chain has TRBV5-1 and TRBJ2-3; D not resolved. This CDR3 comprises 14 residues. Germline values: CDR1 SGHRS, CDR2 YFSETQ. The germline V and J ends were trimmed by 5 bases and 0 bases, with 10 bases remaining between them. The CDR3 sequence is CASSISSSTDTQYF. CDR3 in DNA: TGCGCCAGCAGTATCAGCTCTAGCACAGATACGCAGTATTTT.

The chain combines TRBV25-1 with TRBJ2-5; D not certain. The CDR3 has 15 residues. V was shortened by 4 bases and J by 5 bases, with 17 bases between the two germline ends. Germline CDR1 MGHDK, CDR2 SYGVNS. CDR3 residues: CASSVPDGVGETQYF. Here the CDR3 DNA reads TGTGCCAGCAGTGTCCCGGATGGGGTCGGGGAGACCCAGTACTTC.